The 20 T cell receptor beta chains given below trace back to one sample, sequenced in a study of blood T cell repertoires in COVID-19. Only in-frame clones appear in the TCRdb table, and some are missing; sequencing was by immunoSEQ multiplex PCR. The sample carries about 59,000 clones, roughly 87% recorded once. The specimen was peripheral blood. The receptors stem from a man older than 75 in a cohort sampled during active COVID-19.

CDR3 loop: CACRTLNSYEQYF. Here the CDR3 DNA reads TGTGCCTGCAGGACACTAAACTCCTACGAGCAGTACTTC. The rearrangement links TRBV30 to TRBJ2-7; D might be TRBD1 (5 bases). V was trimmed by 6 bases and J by 0 bases, leaving 12 bases between them. Germline CDR1 GTSNPN, CDR2 SVGIG (reference sequence). The CDR3 is 13 residues long. The whole variable domain, remainder taken from reference TRBV30 and TRBJ2-7, is SQTIHQWPATLVQPVGSPLSLECTVEGTSNPNLYWYRQAAGRGLQLLFYSVGIGQISSEVPQNLSASRPQDRQFILSSKKLLLSDSGFYLCACRTLNSYEQYFGPGTRLTVT.

This clone has more than one count but fewer than ten. The V gene is TRBV7-6, the J gene TRBJ1-6, with 7 nucleotides matching TRBD1. The CDR3 has 15 residues. The V gene end was trimmed by 1 base and the J gene end by 7 bases; junction bases not matched to a gene: 4. The germline gives CDR1 SGHVS, CDR2 FNYEAQ. The CDR3 DNA sequence: TGTGCCAGCAGCTTAGAAGGGACAGCAAATTCACCCCTCCACTTT. Translated, it gives CASSLEGTANSPLHF.

The rearrangement uses TRBV6-5 and TRBJ2-2, with D unresolved. The V end was cut by 6 bases, the J end by 1 base, with 9 bases between. The germline CDR1 and CDR2 sequences are MNHEY and SVGAGI. The length of the CDR3 is 14 residues. Here the CDR3 reads CASRVTRNTGELFF. The CDR3 DNA reads as TGTGCCAGCAGAGTTACTCGGAACACCGGGGAGCTGTTTTTT.

V is TRBV11-2 and J is TRBJ2-7; D might be TRBD1 (5 bases). There are 15 residues in the CDR3. Trimming pared 0 bases from V and 0 bases from J, leaving 9 bases between. Germline lookup yields CDR1 SGHAT and CDR2 FQNNGV. The DNA of the CDR3 is TGTGCCAGCAGCTTAGACAGGGAAGTCTCCTACGAGCAGTACTTC. Protein: CASSLDREVSYEQYF.

CDR3 in DNA: TGTGCCAGCAGCCCCCCGGGGGGGCAGGGGGGGGCCAACGTCCTGACTTTC. This translates into CASSPPGGQGGANVLTF. The chain combines TRBV7-9 with TRBJ2-6; TRBD2 agrees at 8 bases. This CDR3 is 17 amino acids long. The V and J ends lost 5 bases and 4 bases, in that order; junction bases with no gene match: 10. CDR1 SEHNR and CDR2 FQNEAQ come from the germline V gene (reference sequence).

The chain joins TRBV19 to TRBJ2-7; 11 nucleotides line up with TRBD1. V lost 5 bases and J lost 4; bases outside the gene matches: 4. The germline CDR1 and CDR2 sequences are LNHDA and SQIVND (reference sequence). The CDR3 is 14 residues long. Here the CDR3 DNA reads TGTGCCAGTAGTTTGGGACAGGGGGTATACGAGCAGTACTTC. Protein sequence: CASSLGQGVYEQYF.

The rearrangement uses TRBV7-2 and TRBJ2-4; perhaps TRBD2 as D (5 bases). CDR3 size: 15 residues. Germline loops: CDR1 SGHTA, CDR2 FQGNSA. Trimming stripped 5 bases from V and 3 bases from J, with 14 bases between. For the CDR3, the DNA is TGTGCCAGCAGCATCCAACTAGTGAGCAAAAACATTCAGTACTTC. Its protein product is CASSIQLVSKNIQYF.

The chain's CDR3 is CARSPRRRVAYGYTF. As DNA, the CDR3 is TGTGCCAGAAGCCCTAGACGGAGGGTAGCCTATGGCTACACCTTC. The rearrangement links TRBV5-3 to TRBJ1-2; D not certain. TRBV5-3 is flagged as an ORF with uncertain function. V dropped 4 bases and J dropped 4 bases, with 17 bases sitting between them. This CDR3 region has 15 residues.

CDR3: CASSVPQGQGYTEAFF. Here the CDR3 DNA reads TGTGCCAGCAGTGTTCCGCAAGGACAGGGGTACACTGAAGCTTTCTTT. The chain couples TRBV28 to TRBJ1-1; TRBD1 agrees at 9 bases. Trimming cost V 5 bases and J 3 bases; bases outside gene matches: 10. The CDR3 runs to 16 residues. Germline assignment: CDR1 MDHEN and CDR2 SYDVKM.

The chain carries TRBV6-5 and TRBJ1-1, with a possible D match to TRBD1 (5 bases). This CDR3 contains 13 residues. The V end was cut by 4 bases, the J end by 1 base, with 7 bases between. The V gene's germline CDR1 is MNHEY and CDR2 SVGAGI. CDR3 residues: CASSFQGNTEAFF. The CDR3 DNA is TGTGCCAGCAGTTTCCAGGGGAACACTGAAGCTTTCTTT.

The V and J genes are TRBV2 and TRBJ2-3; the match to TRBD1 covers 7 bases. CDR1 and CDR2 (germline): SNHLY, FYNNEI. The CDR3 is 15 amino acids. J was trimmed by 2 bases and V by 3 bases; bases with no gene match: 5. Here the CDR3 reads CASSETGFATDTQYF. Here the CDR3 DNA reads TGTGCCAGCAGTGAGACAGGGTTTGCCACAGATACGCAGTATTTT.

This rearrangement joins TRBV5-4 to TRBJ1-6; 9 bases map to TRBD1. The CDR3 spans 15 residues. CDR1 is SGHNT, CDR2 YYREEE, per germline (reference sequence). The V and J ends lost 4 bases and 7 bases, in that order; junction bases with no gene match: 6. CDR3 sequence reads: CASSGRTGVNSPLHF. For the CDR3, the DNA is TGTGCCAGCAGCGGACGGACAGGGGTCAATTCACCCCTCCACTTT.

The chain links TRBV10-1 to TRBJ1-2; 7 positions agree with TRBD1. CDR1 and CDR2 (germline): WNHNN, SYGVQD (reference sequence). Unmatched junction bases numbered 7, after V lost 2 bases and J lost 1 base. This CDR3 region has 16 residues. The CDR3 region has the DNA TGCGCCAGCAGTGAGAGGGGAAACAGGGGTAACTATGGCTACACCTTC. Translation gives CASSERGNRGNYGYTF.

This chain uses TRBV5-1 with TRBJ2-7, with 8 bases lining up with TRBD2. The germline V gene has CDR1 SGHRS and CDR2 YFSETQ. The ends lost 0 bases at V and 2 bases at J; junction bases unmatched: 4. The CDR3 extends over 15 amino acids. The CDR3 DNA is TGCGCCAGCAGCTTGGGGGGTAGCGGGGCCTACGAGCAGTACTTC. Amino acids: CASSLGGSGAYEQYF. Looking up the rest from reference TRBV5-1 and TRBJ2-7 gives the full variable domain: KAGVTQTPRYLIKTRGQQVTLSCSPISGHRSVSWYQQTPGQGLQFLFEYFSETQRNKGNFPGRFSGRQFSNSRSEMNVSTLELGDSALYLCASSLGGSGAYEQYFGPGTRLTVT.

This clone was picked up one time. The chain uses TRBV4-3 and TRBJ2-5; 9 bases map to TRBD2. The CDR3 totals 15 residues. The J segment lost 4 bases and the V segment lost 1 base, leaving 4 bases of the junction unmatched. Germline CDR1 is LGHNA and CDR2 is YSLEER. The CDR3 nucleotides are TGCGCCAGCAGCCAAGCACTAGCGGGTGGAGAGACCCAGTACTTC. It specifies CASSQALAGGETQYF.

This clone was seen only once. The V gene is TRBV9, the J gene TRBJ2-7, with TRBD1 as a possible D gene (7 bases). Germline V lookup: CDR1 SGDLS, CDR2 YYNGEE. Trimming cost V 0 bases and J 4 bases, with 14 bases left between them. The CDR3 spans 15 residues. In nucleotides, the CDR3 is TGTGCCAGCAGCGTAGATGGAGGGGGCGTATACGAGCAGTACTTC. Translation: CASSVDGGGVYEQYF.

V and J are TRBV4-3 and TRBJ1-2; D uncertain. The V end was cut by 0 bases, the J end by 4 bases, with 12 bases between. The CDR3 contains 15 residues. Germline loops: CDR1 LGHNA, CDR2 YSLEER. CDR3 in DNA: TGCGCCAGCAGCCAAGATTACCAACCTACCTATGGCTACACCTTC. It codes for CASSQDYQPTYGYTF.

The gene calls are TRBV5-1 and TRBJ2-1, with 7 bases fitting TRBD2. Germline CDR1 is SGHRS and CDR2 is YFSETQ. Trimming cost V 1 base and J 10 bases; bases outside gene matches: 8. CDR3 size: 14 residues. The CDR3 protein is CASSLWGSGEEQFF. In nucleotides, the CDR3 is TGCGCCAGCAGCTTGTGGGGCAGCGGGGAGGAGCAGTTCTTC.

The chain employs TRBV11-2 and TRBJ1-1; D gene ambiguous. Germline V CDR1 and CDR2: SGHAT, FQNNGV. CDR3 size: 14 residues. Trimming took off 3 bases at V and 4 bases at J, with 12 bases between the two ends. The CDR3 nucleotides read TGTGCCAGCAGCTTTGGTCGGAGAGGCACTGAAGCTTTCTTT. Translated: CASSFGRRGTEAFF.

The chain couples TRBV11-2 to TRBJ2-3; 7 bases agree with TRBD2. This CDR3 has 16 residues. Germline lookup yields CDR1 SGHAT and CDR2 FQNNGV. V shed 0 bases, J shed 8 bases, and the junction held 11 bases outside the gene matches. CDR3 sequence (DNA): TGTGCCAGCAGCTTAGAGGGGGGGACCGGGCGTGGTACGCAGTATTTT. This codes for CASSLEGGTGRGTQYF.